This TCR beta chain was profiled in a study of blood T cells in healthy people across ages. V lost 2 bases and J lost 11, with 21 bases in between. This CDR3 comprises 15 residues. Germline assignment: CDR1 MNHEY and CDR2 SVGEGT. Combining a sample-barcoded 5' primer with a J-beta primer mix, a second PCR ran for about 7 to 12 cycles. TCRdb analysed the 5' RACE reads with MiXCR anew, one entry per CDR3 protein. The sample records hundreds of thousands of distinct CDR3 sequences, around 31% being singletons. Whole-study results and caveats: The unknown donor CMV status may have confounded expanded clonotype changes.

In regard to this clonotype: Its matching antigen is unknown.

This receptor was obtained from an elderly woman in good health. The sequenced material came from blood. This chain joins TRBV6-2 or TRBV6-3 and TRBJ2-5, with D perhaps matching TRBD1 (5 bases). CDR3 sequence: CASSYGSGIYNEQYF. The DNA of the CDR3 is TGTGCCAGCAGTTACGGTTCAGGGATTTACAATGAGCAGTACTTC.